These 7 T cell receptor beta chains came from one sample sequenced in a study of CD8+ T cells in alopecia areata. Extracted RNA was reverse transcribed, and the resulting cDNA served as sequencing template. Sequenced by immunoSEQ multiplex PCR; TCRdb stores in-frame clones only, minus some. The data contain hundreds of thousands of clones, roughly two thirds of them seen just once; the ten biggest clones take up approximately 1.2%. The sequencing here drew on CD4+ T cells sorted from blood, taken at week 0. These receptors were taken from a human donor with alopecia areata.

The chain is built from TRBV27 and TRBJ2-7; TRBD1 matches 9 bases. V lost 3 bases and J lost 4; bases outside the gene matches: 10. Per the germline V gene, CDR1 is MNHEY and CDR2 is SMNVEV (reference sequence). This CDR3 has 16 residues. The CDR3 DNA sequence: TGTGCCAGCAGTTTCTACAGGGGGCGAGGTGTTTACGAGCAGTACTTC. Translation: CASSFYRGRGVYEQYF.

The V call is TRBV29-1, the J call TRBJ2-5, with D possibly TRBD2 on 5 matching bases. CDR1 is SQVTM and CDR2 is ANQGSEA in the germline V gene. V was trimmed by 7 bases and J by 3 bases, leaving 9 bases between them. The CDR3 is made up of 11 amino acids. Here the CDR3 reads CSGAEEETQYF. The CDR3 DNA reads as TGCAGCGGGGCGGAGGAAGAGACCCAGTACTTC.

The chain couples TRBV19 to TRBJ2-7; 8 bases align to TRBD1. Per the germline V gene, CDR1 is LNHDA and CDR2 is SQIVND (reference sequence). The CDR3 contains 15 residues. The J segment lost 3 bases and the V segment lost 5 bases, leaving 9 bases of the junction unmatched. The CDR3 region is CASSPPGQELYEQYF. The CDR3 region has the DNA TGTGCCAGTAGTCCCCCGGGACAGGAGCTCTACGAGCAGTACTTC. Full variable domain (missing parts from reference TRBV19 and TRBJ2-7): DGGITQSPKYLFRKEGQNVTLSCEQNLNHDAMYWYRQDPGQGLRLIYYSQIVNDFQKGDIAEGYSVSREKKESFPLTVTSAQKNPTAFYLCASSPPGQELYEQYFGPGTRLTVT.

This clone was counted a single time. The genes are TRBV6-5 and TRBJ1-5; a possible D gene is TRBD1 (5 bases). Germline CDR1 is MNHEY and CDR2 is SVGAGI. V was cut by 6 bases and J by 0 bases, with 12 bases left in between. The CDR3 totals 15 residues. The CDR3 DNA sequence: TGTGCCAGCAGCCAGGGCGGGGATAGCAATCAGCCCCAGCATTTT. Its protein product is CASSQGGDSNQPQHF.

The CDR3 bases are TGTGCCAGCAGTGGGAGGACAGTGAACACTGAAGCTTTCTTT. This translates into CASSGRTVNTEAFF. This chain uses TRBV2 with TRBJ1-1; D is possibly TRBD1 (6 bases). Germline loops: CDR1 SNHLY, CDR2 FYNNEI. V was pared by 4 bases and J by 0 bases, with 9 bases between. The CDR3 is 14 residues long. Based on the CDR3 plus reference TRBV2 and TRBJ1-1, the full variable domain is EPEVTQTPSHQVTQMGQEVILRCVPISNHLYFYWYRQILGQKVEFLVSFYNNEISEKSEIFDDQFSVERPDGSNFTLKIRSTKLEDSAMYFCASSGRTVNTEAFFGQGTRLTVV.

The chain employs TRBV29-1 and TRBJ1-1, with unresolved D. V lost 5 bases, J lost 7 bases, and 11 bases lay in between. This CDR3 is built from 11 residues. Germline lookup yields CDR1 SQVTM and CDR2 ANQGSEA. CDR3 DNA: TGCAGCGTTTATACTACCCGTGAAGCTTTCTTT. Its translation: CSVYTTREAFF.

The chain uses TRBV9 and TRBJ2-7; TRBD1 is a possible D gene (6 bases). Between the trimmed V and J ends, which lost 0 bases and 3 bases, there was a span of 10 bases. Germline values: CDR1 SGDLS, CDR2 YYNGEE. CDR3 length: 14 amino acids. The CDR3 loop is CASSVATGYYEQYF. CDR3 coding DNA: TGTGCCAGCAGCGTAGCTACAGGGTACTACGAGCAGTACTTC.